The 10 T cell receptor beta chains listed next were all sequenced from one sample in a study of shared clonotypes between healthy human individuals. Profiling relied on immunoSEQ multiplex PCR, and the TCRdb table lists in-frame clones only, not all of them. The sample lists fewer than 350,000 clones, roughly 91% occurring once. The sample was memory CD8+ T cells sorted from blood. Subset: CD45RO+ cells pooled with CCR7-negative TemRA cells. These receptors were obtained from a man younger than 35 in good health.

The V gene is TRBV11-2, the J gene TRBJ1-5; possibly TRBD1 for D (5 bases). CDR1 and CDR2 (germline): SGHAT, FQNNGV. Trimming left V 0 bases short and J 2 bases short, with 11 bases between. The CDR3 sequence is 16 residues long. The CDR3 region has the DNA TGTGCCAGCAGCTTAGATCAGGGATGGGGCAATCAGCCCCAGCATTTT. Translating gives CASSLDQGWGNQPQHF.

This clone was found once. This rearrangement joins TRBV5-3 to TRBJ2-7, with D maybe TRBD1 (6 bases). TRBV5-3 falls under the ORF class, with uncertain function. CDR3 length: 15 amino acids. The ends were cut back, 0 bases at V and 4 bases at J, with 14 bases in the middle. This CDR3 reads CARSLAAGVHYEQYF. DNA for the CDR3: TGTGCCAGAAGCTTGGCCGCAGGGGTACATTACGAGCAGTACTTC.

The chain recombines TRBV2 with TRBJ2-2; TRBD2 matches 11 bases. Germline CDR1 is SNHLY and CDR2 is FYNNEI. The CDR3 length is 17 residues. The trim removed 3 bases at V and 5 bases at J, leaving 8 bases unmatched. CDR3 sequence (DNA): TGTGCCAGCAGTGAGGACGTACTAGCGGGGGTTACCGGGGAGCTGTTTTTT. It yields the protein CASSEDVLAGVTGELFF.

V usage is TRBV4-1 and J usage is TRBJ2-1; D ambiguous. The CDR3 has 18 residues. V was shortened by 0 bases and J by 4 bases, with 19 bases between the two germline ends. The germline CDR1 and CDR2 sequences are MGHRA and YSYEKL. The CDR3 coding sequence is TGCGCCAGCAGCCAAGATTATTCGGCGGACCCTTCTTACAATGAGCAGTTCTTC. It translates to CASSQDYSADPSYNEQFF.

The chain has TRBV28 and TRBJ2-7; 9 bases are shared with TRBD1. Looked up from germline, CDR1 is MDHEN and CDR2 is SYDVKM. V gave up 10 bases and J gave up 3 bases; unmatched junction bases: 10. The CDR3 totals 14 residues. CDR3 sequence reads: CATVGTGSLYEQYF. The CDR3 DNA reads as TGTGCCACAGTTGGGACAGGGTCCCTCTACGAGCAGTACTTC.

The V gene is TRBV5-1, the J gene TRBJ1-2, with D hard to call. With 5 bases removed from V and 2 bases from J, the gap between germline ends came to 10 bases. The CDR3 sequence is 13 residues long. In germline, CDR1 is SGHRS, CDR2 YFSETQ. CDR3 bases: TGCGCCAGCAGTTTGTCAATCAACTATGGCTACACCTTC. It is translated as CASSLSINYGYTF.

The V and J genes are TRBV29-1 and TRBJ1-2, with TRBD1 as a possible D gene (5 bases). This CDR3 has 12 amino acids. The germline V and J ends were trimmed by 4 bases and 6 bases, with 12 bases remaining between them. In germline, CDR1 is SQVTM, CDR2 ANQGSEA. CDR3 in DNA: TGCAGCGTTGTTGAGGGAGGGGATGGCTACACCTTC. Translation gives CSVVEGGDGYTF.

V is TRBV4-1 and J is TRBJ1-2; D remains unclear. The germline gives CDR1 MGHRA, CDR2 YSYEKL. Trimming removed 1 base from V and 5 bases from J, with 14 bases in between. The CDR3 length is 15 residues. The CDR3 region is CASSQVSPPAYGYTF. As DNA, the CDR3 is TGCGCCAGCAGCCAAGTAAGTCCGCCGGCTTATGGCTACACCTTC.

The chain uses TRBV13 and TRBJ2-7; 10 bases are a match to TRBD2. J gave up 5 bases and V 2 bases, and 3 bases lay outside the gene matches. Germline V lookup: CDR1 PRHDT, CDR2 FYEKMQ (reference sequence). The CDR3 is 14 residues long. The CDR3 sequence is CASSLLAGVNEQYF. CDR3 DNA sequence: TGTGCCAGCAGCTTACTAGCGGGAGTAAACGAGCAGTACTTC.

The rearrangement links TRBV13 to TRBJ1-4, with 7 bases identical to TRBD1. Germline V gene data show CDR1 as PRHDT and CDR2 as FYEKMQ (reference sequence). The CDR3 runs 14 residues. V gave up 5 bases and J gave up 8 bases; unmatched junction bases: 8. The CDR3 DNA reads TGTGCCAGCAGCCATCGACAGGGAGAAGAAAAACTGTTTTTT. It encodes CASSHRQGEEKLFF.